These 24 T cell receptor beta chains came from one sample sequenced in a study of glioma-infiltrating T cells listed by TCRdb under 2016. Sequencing used an Illumina MiSeq. The iRepertoire nested amplicon-rescue multiplex PCR (arm-PCR) platform was used to amplify TCR alpha and beta CDR3 regions from RNA. Clones were called with MiXCR by TCRdb after fastp trimmed the public reads at Q25, and only in-frame beta chains were retained. Rows with a matching CDR3 protein are joined into one entry that keeps the most common DNA and genes. Present in this sample are about 130,000 distinct CDR3 sequences, around 23% of which were seen just once. The biggest ten clones account for around a quarter of the sample. Sequenced material: glioma tissue, nonneoplastic brain tissue, or PBMCs (not recorded which). The receptor set was obtained from a human donor with low-grade glioma or glioblastoma, undergoing nonglioma brain surgery, or in good health (not recorded which).

This chain links TRBV3-1 with TRBJ2-5; D is undetermined. The length of the CDR3 is 12 residues. Germline CDR1 LGHDT, CDR2 YNNKEL (reference sequence). V dropped 8 bases and J dropped 4 bases, with 11 bases sitting between them. As DNA, the CDR3 is TGTGCCAGCTCCGGCCGGGTAGAGACCCAGTACTTC. Encoded protein: CASSGRVETQYF.

In the case of this clonotype: Germline and junction disagree at one end, which may indicate a read error. The chain couples TRBV6-2 or TRBV6-3 to TRBJ2-3; 7 bases align to TRBD1. CDR1 MNHEY and CDR2 SVGEGT come from the germline V gene. The CDR3 runs to 15 residues. The CDR3, as DNA: TGTGCCAGCACTGGCCGACAGGGCAGCACAGGTACGCAGTATTTT. Its protein product is CASTGRQGSTGTQYF.

V usage is TRBV29-1 and J usage is TRBJ1-1, with TRBD1 as a possible D gene (5 bases). V dropped 7 bases and J dropped 4 bases, with 16 bases sitting between them. The CDR3 runs 13 residues. Per germline, CDR1 SQVTM and CDR2 ANQGSEA. As DNA, the CDR3 is TGCAGCGGGATGCGGACATTGGGCACTGAAGCTTTCTTT. As protein: CSGMRTLGTEAFF.

This clonotype was observed once. This may be a read error: a much more frequent sequence differs by one nucleotide. J is TRBJ2-5 and V is TRBV7-6; possibly TRBD2 for D (5 bases). This CDR3 is 11 amino acids long. CDR1 is SGHVS and CDR2 is FNYEAQ in the germline V gene. The CDR3 reads CASLGGETQCF. Written as DNA, the CDR3 is TGTGCCAGTCTAGGTGGGGAGACCCAGTGCTTC. Full variable domain (rest looked up from reference TRBV7-6 and TRBJ2-5): GAGVSQSPRYKVTKRGQDVALRCDPISGHVSLYWYRQALGQGPEFLTYFNYEAQQDKSGLPNDRFSAERPEGSISTLTIQRTEQRDSAMYRCASLGGETQCFGPGTRLLVL.

In this sample, this clonotype turned up many times. The chain couples TRBV6-1 to TRBJ2-1; D is ambiguous. V lost 6 bases and J lost 8, with 17 bases in between. This CDR3 comprises 14 residues. Germline CDR1 is MNHNS and CDR2 is SASEGT. The CDR3 DNA reads as TGTGCCAGCAGACCCAGGCCCGGCAGTTATGAGCAGTTCTTC. This gives the protein CASRPRPGSYEQFF.

The chain carries TRBV5-1 and TRBJ2-2; D remains unclear. V gave up 6 bases and J gave up 0 bases, with 15 bases separating them. Germline V gene sequence: CDR1 SGHRS, CDR2 YFSETQ. CDR3 length: 16 residues. The CDR3 DNA is TGCGCCAGCAACGAAGGACGGCAAGCGAACACCGGGGAGCTGTTTTTT. Amino acids: CASNEGRQANTGELFF.

This clonotype was observed many times. The V and J genes are TRBV28 and TRBJ1-2; tentative D call: TRBD1 (5 bases). CDR1 MDHEN and CDR2 SYDVKM come from the germline V gene. V lost 5 bases and J lost 2, with 12 bases in between. This CDR3 region has 14 residues. CDR3: CASSILTANYGYTF. CDR3 bases: TGTGCCAGCAGTATCCTGACAGCGAACTATGGCTACACCTTC.

Of note for this clonotype: Mismatch with germline at one junction end may stem from a read error. The chain employs TRBV6-5 and TRBJ1-5; 10 bases map to TRBD1. The CDR3 loop spans 15 amino acids. From germline, CDR1 is MNHEY and CDR2 SVGAGI. CDR3 in DNA: TGTGCCATCAGTGACGGACAGGGGGGCAATCAGCCCCAGCATTTT. Amino acid sequence: CAISDGQGGNQPQHF.

Ten or more counts support this clonotype. This rearrangement joins TRBV6-1 to TRBJ2-2; the D is unclear. Germline CDR1 is MNHNS and CDR2 is SASEGT. V was trimmed by 5 bases and J by 1 base, leaving 8 bases between them. CDR3 length equals 14 residues. CDR3 in amino acids: CASSYWGNTGELFF. The DNA for the CDR3 is TGTGCCAGCAGTTATTGGGGGAACACCGGGGAGCTGTTTTTT.

The chain is built from TRBV14 and TRBJ1-1; D is undetermined. V was pared by 2 bases and J by 1 base, with 20 bases between. This CDR3 region has 18 residues. Germline lookup yields CDR1 SGHDN and CDR2 FVKESK. The CDR3 loop reads CASSQIPVRFVENTEAFF. The DNA of the CDR3 is TGTGCCAGCAGCCAAATACCCGTCCGCTTTGTTGAGAACACTGAAGCTTTCTTT.

This chain links TRBV19 with TRBJ1-5; 7 positions match TRBD1. The CDR3 length is 15 residues. The V gene's germline CDR1 is LNHDA and CDR2 SQIVND (reference sequence). Germline trimming cut 4 bases from V and 1 base from J; bases unmatched to any gene: 4. The CDR3 sequence is CASSTTGQSNQPQHF. In DNA form, the CDR3 reads TGTGCCAGTAGTACGACAGGGCAGAGCAATCAGCCCCAGCATTTT.

This chain uses TRBV7-2 with TRBJ2-7; 7 bases match TRBD1. CDR3 size: 16 residues. The germline V gene has CDR1 SGHTA and CDR2 FQGNSA. The J segment lost 3 bases and the V segment lost 5 bases, leaving 13 bases of the junction unmatched. The CDR3 region has the DNA TGTGCCAGCAGCCCCCTTTCTCGACAGGGTCACTACGAGCAGTACGTC. Protein sequence: CASSPLSRQGHYEQYV.

This clonotype occurred many times. This rearrangement joins TRBV25-1 to TRBJ1-1; D ambiguous. V was cut by 6 bases and J by 3 bases, with 8 bases left in between. The germline CDR1 and CDR2 sequences are MGHDK and SYGVNS. There are 12 residues in the CDR3. CDR3 in amino acids: CASSTAYTEAFF. DNA for the CDR3: TGTGCCAGCAGCACAGCGTACACTGAAGCTTTCTTT.

The sample holds a few counts of this clonotype. The V call is TRBV20-1, the J call TRBJ2-3, with 8 bases lining up with TRBD2. V lost 6 bases, J lost 1 base, and 6 bases stayed unmatched. Germline CDR1 is DFQATT and CDR2 is SNEGSKA (reference sequence). CDR3 length: 14 residues. The CDR3 DNA sequence: TGCAGTGCCTCCCGGGGGGGACGCACAGATACGCAGTATTTT. Encoded protein: CSASRGGRTDTQYF.

This clonotype was detected ten times or more. This chain joins TRBV7-2 and TRBJ2-3; D gene ambiguous. V lost 4 bases to trimming and J lost 2 bases, with 7 bases between them. The germline CDR1 and CDR2 sequences are SGHTA and FQGNSA. The CDR3 extends over 13 amino acids. The CDR3 region is CASSSDFTDTQYF. The DNA for the CDR3 is TGTGCCAGCAGCTCAGACTTCACAGATACGCAGTATTTT.

This chain connects TRBV24-1 to TRBJ2-1, with D possibly being TRBD2 (5 bases). The V end lost 2 bases, the J end lost 7 bases, and 8 bases lay between the germline ends. The CDR3 consists of 13 residues. Germline loops: CDR1 KGHDR, CDR2 SFDVKD. CDR3 sequence (DNA): TGTGCCACCAGTGATTCGGACTTAAATGAGCAGTTCTTC. This codes for CATSDSDLNEQFF.

The chain is built from TRBV24-1 and TRBJ2-4; the match to TRBD1 covers 7 bases. Germline V gene lookup returns CDR1 KGHDR and CDR2 SFDVKD. This CDR3 has 15 amino acids. J gave up 7 bases and V 3 bases, and 8 bases lay outside the gene matches. Here the CDR3 reads CATSDRGLDGNIQYF. In nucleotides, the CDR3 is TGTGCCACCAGTGATAGGGGGCTGGACGGGAACATTCAGTACTTC.

This clonotype was found a few times. This chain uses TRBV6-2 or TRBV6-3 with TRBJ1-4, with a tentative D call TRBD1 (5 bases). The length of the CDR3 is 13 residues. CDR1 is MNHEY and CDR2 is SVGEGT in the germline V gene. V gave up 4 bases and J gave up 7 bases, with 10 bases separating them. The CDR3 sequence is CASSCPQGEKLFF. In DNA, the CDR3 is TGTGCCAGCAGTTGCCCTCAGGGTGAAAAACTGTTTTTT.

The chain combines TRBV18 with TRBJ2-7, with TRBD1 identical over 8 bases. Trimming removed 3 bases from V and 2 bases from J; junction bases left unmatched: 6. Germline CDR1 is KGHSH and CDR2 is LQKENI. The CDR3 consists of 15 residues. The CDR3 reads CASSPGDRPTYEQYV. Here the CDR3 DNA reads TGTGCCAGCTCACCCGGGGACAGGCCGACCTACGAGCAGTACGTC.

The V gene is TRBV24-1, the J gene TRBJ2-2; 9 bases line up with TRBD1. This CDR3 spans 16 amino acids. With 3 bases clipped from V and 4 bases from J, the junction kept 5 bases outside the gene matches. CDR1 and CDR2 from the germline V gene are KGHDR and SFDVKD. The CDR3 bases are TGTGCCACCAGTGATATTGGACAGGGGTTCACCGGGGAGCTGTTTTTT. It specifies CATSDIGQGFTGELFF.

This clonotype was observed at least ten times. The chain joins TRBV18 to TRBJ1-1; the match to TRBD1 covers 9 bases. The V and J ends lost 3 bases and 10 bases, in that order; junction bases with no gene match: 6. CDR1 is KGHSH, CDR2 LQKENI, per germline. This CDR3 comprises 13 residues. CDR3 in DNA: TGTGCCAGCTCACCTCGGACAGGGGAGGTAGCTTTCTTT. It codes for CASSPRTGEVAFF.

This clonotype was seen only a few times. The chain has TRBV6-1 and TRBJ2-4; maybe TRBD1 (6 bases). CDR3 length: 14 amino acids. Germline CDR1 and CDR2: MNHNS and SASEGT. V dropped 6 bases and J dropped 0 bases, with 9 bases sitting between them. The chain's CDR3 is CASSPGQAKNIQYF. The DNA for the CDR3 is TGTGCCAGCAGCCCGGGACAAGCCAAAAACATTCAGTACTTC.

The chain carries TRBV19 and TRBJ1-3; D gene uncertain. This CDR3 is built from 15 residues. Germline V gene lookup returns CDR1 LNHDA and CDR2 SQIVND (reference sequence). Trimming stripped 4 bases from V and 0 bases from J, with 10 bases between. CDR3: CASSRRTYSGNTIYF. DNA for the CDR3: TGTGCCAGTAGTAGGCGGACTTACTCTGGAAACACCATATATTTT.

This chain connects TRBV5-1 to TRBJ2-7; TRBD2 matches 7 bases. This CDR3 contains 13 residues. J lost 7 bases, V lost 4 bases, and 8 bases had no gene match. Germline CDR1 reads SGHRS; CDR2 reads YFSETQ. The CDR3 DNA sequence: TGCGCCAGCAGCGCGGGGGATACGAGGGAGCAGTACGTC. It yields the protein CASSAGDTREQYV.